This is a list of T cell receptor beta chains from one sample in a study of immune evolution from preneoplasia to lung adenocarcinoma. Repertoires were generated with immunoSEQ multiplex PCR, while TCRdb's copy carries only in-frame clones and drops some. The table has thousands of clones, around 80% seen once. The specimen was FFPE invasive lung adenocarcinoma tissue. These receptor sequences come from a person in their forties with lung adenocarcinoma. The CDR3 runs from the conserved cysteine through the conserved F or W. The D gene is left open where the match is weak. The size entry is marked missing in some rows and otherwise reads once, few, many or a size class.

j_call d_call v_call cdr3_length clone_size cdr3_nt cdr3_aa
TRBJ1-2 TRBD1 TRBV5-5 12 NA TGTGCCAGTGAGGCGACAGGGTATGGCTACACCTTC CASEATGYGYTF
TRBJ2-3 TRBD2 TRBV28 16 NA TGTGCCAGCAGGAGCGGAGCGGGAGGGGGCACAGATACGCAGTATTTT CASRSGAGGGTDTQYF
TRBJ1-5 NA TRBV27 16 NA TGTGCCAGCAGTTCCGGGGGAGGCAGGTCGAATCAGCCCCAGCATTTT CASSSGGGRSNQPQHF
TRBJ1-2 NA TRBV29-1 14 NA TGCAGCGTTGAATCAGGGAGGAGCGGCTATGGCTACACCTTC CSVESGRSGYGYTF
TRBJ1-4 NA TRBV19 11 NA TGTGCCAGTAGGGTGGCTGAAAAACTGTTTTTT CASRVAEKLFF
TRBJ2-3 NA TRBV2 15 NA TGTGCCAGCAGTGAAACAGGTATTAGCACAGATACGCAGTATTTT CASSETGISTDTQYF
TRBJ1-1 NA TRBV5-5 13 NA TGTGCCAGCAGCAGTCACTTGAACACTGAAGCTTTCTTT CASSSHLNTEAFF
TRBJ2-1 TRBD2 TRBV15 15 NA TGTGCCACCAGCAGAGATAGCGGGAGGTTCTATGAGCAGTTCTTC CATSRDSGRFYEQFF
TRBJ2-5 NA TRBV5-1 14 NA TGCGCCAGCCGCTCACAGGGAGGCCAAGAGACCCAGTACTTC CASRSQGGQETQYF
TRBJ1-5 NA TRBV11-2 15 NA TGTGCCAGCAGCCGACTGCCGGGAGGCAATCAGCCCCAGCATTTT CASSRLPGGNQPQHF
TRBJ2-7 TRBD1 TRBV28 17 NA TGTGCCAGCAAAAACGAATACGGGACAGGGCACTCCTACGAGCAGTACTTC CASKNEYGTGHSYEQYF
TRBJ2-2 NA TRBV29-1 15 NA TGCAGCGCCGGGACCAGCGGGTGGAACACCGGGGAGCTGTTTTTT CSAGTSGWNTGELFF
TRBJ2-1 NA TRBV20-1 11 NA TGCAGTGCGGAGGGAGGCAATGAGCAGTTCTTC CSAEGGNEQFF
TRBJ2-1 NA TRBV4-2 15 NA TGTGCCAGCAGCCAACTCTCGGCAACCTACAATGAGCAGTTCTTC CASSQLSATYNEQFF
TRBJ1-1 NA TRBV18 14 few TGTGCCAGCTCACCAGCAGGGATAAACACTGAAGCTTTCTTT CASSPAGINTEAFF
TRBJ2-7 NA TRBV2 13 NA TGTGCCAGCAGCGGGGAACGATCCTACGAGCAGTACTTC CASSGERSYEQYF
TRBJ2-5 TRBD2 TRBV5-8 16 NA TGTGCCAGCAGTTATAGAAGTCGGGGGGGCGTCGAGACCCAGTACTTC CASSYRSRGGVETQYF
TRBJ1-2 NA TRBV2 13 once TGTGCCAGCAGTGAAGAGGGGAGGTATGGCTACACCTTC CASSEEGRYGYTF
TRBJ1-1 NA TRBV6-6 11 NA TGTGCCAGCATAAAAAACACTGAAGCTTTCTTT CASIKNTEAFF
TRBJ1-2 NA TRBV7-9 13 NA TGTGCCAGCAGCCGAGGGGACTACTATGGCTACACCTTC CASSRGDYYGYTF
TRBJ1-2 TRBD1 TRBV14 14 NA TGTGCCAGCAGCCAAGATTTGGACAGGGGCGGCTACACCTTC CASSQDLDRGGYTF
TRBJ1-2 NA TRBV9 14 few TGTGCCAGCAGCGTAGCAGGGGATCTTAATGGCTACACCTTC CASSVAGDLNGYTF
TRBJ2-2 TRBD2 TRBV7-8 18 NA TGTGCCAGCAGCCCCGGCACCGGGGGGGCGGTGGGGACCGGGGAGCTGTTTTTT CASSPGTGGAVGTGELFF
TRBJ1-2 TRBD1 TRBV4-3 16 few TGCGCCAGCAGCCAGGAGAAGACAGGGGGGGCGTATGGCTACACCTTC CASSQEKTGGAYGYTF
TRBJ1-2 TRBD1 TRBV11-2 16 NA TGTGCCAGCAGCTTAGACCCCGGGACAGCGAACTATGGCTACACCTTC CASSLDPGTANYGYTF
TRBJ2-7 TRBD1 TRBV15 15 NA TGTGCCACCAGCAGATCGTTCGGGACAGCCTACGAGCAGTACTTC CATSRSFGTAYEQYF
TRBJ1-4 NA TRBV28 17 NA TGTGCCAGCAGTTTACTAGGGGTCACTGCAACTAATGAAAAACTGTTTTTT CASSLLGVTATNEKLFF
TRBJ2-1 NA TRBV10-3 16 NA TGTGCCATCAGTGAGTCGGTACAGACTTTATACAATGAGCAGTTCTTC CAISESVQTLYNEQFF
TRBJ2-1 TRBD2 TRBV25-1 14 NA TGTGCCAGCAGTGATCCGGGAGGTGACAATGAGCAGTTCTTC CASSDPGGDNEQFF
TRBJ2-1 NA TRBV4-2 13 medium-sized TGTGCCAGCAGCCAAGGGAGTTACAATGAGCAGTTCTTC CASSQGSYNEQFF
TRBJ1-5 NA TRBV7-8 15 few TGTGCCAGCAGCTTAAGTACAGGGAATAATCAGCCCCAGCATTTT CASSLSTGNNQPQHF
TRBJ1-1 NA TRBV2 14 NA TGTGCCAGCAGTGAAAATTTGGGTGGCACTGAAGCTTTCTTT CASSENLGGTEAFF
TRBJ1-2 TRBD1 TRBV7-2 16 NA TGTGCCAGCAGCCGACAGGGGGCGAGCGCTAACTATGGCTACACCTTC CASSRQGASANYGYTF
TRBJ2-1 NA TRBV19 13 NA TGTGCCAGTGGGGTGGGCATGCTGACTGAGCAGTTCTTC CASGVGMLTEQFF
TRBJ2-5 TRBD2 TRBV5-1 17 NA TGCGCCAGCAGCTTGGCCCCTAGCGGGACTTACCAAGAGACCCAGTACTTC CASSLAPSGTYQETQYF
TRBJ1-2 TRBD1 TRBV6-4 15 few TGTGCCAGCAGTGACTCAGGGACAGGACTCGACGGCTACACCTTC CASSDSGTGLDGYTF
TRBJ2-1 TRBD2 TRBV7-2 16 NA TGTGCCAGCAGCTCCGGGACTAGCGGGAGTAACAATGAGCAGTTCTTC CASSSGTSGSNNEQFF
TRBJ2-3 NA TRBV11-2 11 NA TGTGCCAGCAGCTTGGGGGGTGCGCAGTATTTT CASSLGGAQYF
TRBJ2-7 TRBD1 TRBV29-1 13 once TGCAGCGCCAACGGACAGGGGTCCTACGAGCAGTACTTC CSANGQGSYEQYF
TRBJ1-2 NA TRBV27 17 NA TGTGCCAGCAGGGATACACTGGGGGCCGAAGCTAACTATGGCTACACCTTC CASRDTLGAEANYGYTF
TRBJ1-2 NA TRBV5-1 13 NA TGCGCCAGCAGCCCGGGAGGGGTCAATGGCTACACCTTC CASSPGGVNGYTF
TRBJ2-7 TRBD1 TRBV6-5 15 NA TGTGCCAGCGGAAGGGGTGGGACAGGGGGACACGAGCAGTACTTC CASGRGGTGGHEQYF
TRBJ2-1 TRBD2 TRBV19 12 few TGTGCCACCACCGGGAGGTACAATGAGCAGTTCTTC CATTGRYNEQFF
TRBJ1-6 NA TRBV29-1 13 NA TGCAGCGTTCGTCAGGGTTATAATTCACCCCTCCACTTT CSVRQGYNSPLHF
TRBJ2-3 TRBD2 TRBV2 15 NA TGTGCCAGCAGTGCCGAGCGGGGGGCCGGGGATACGCAGTATTTT CASSAERGAGDTQYF
TRBJ2-3 NA TRBV6-1 15 NA TGTGCCAGCAGAGATCCCCGGACCGGGAAGGATACGCAGTATTTT CASRDPRTGKDTQYF
TRBJ1-1 NA TRBV30 14 once TGTGCCTGGACTTGGGTGACGGTGAACACTGAAGCTTTCTTT CAWTWVTVNTEAFF
TRBJ2-1 TRBD1 TRBV11-1 15 once TGTGCCAGCAGCTACGGACAGGCCGGGCTAAATGAGCAGTTCTTC CASSYGQAGLNEQFF
TRBJ1-1 NA TRBV4-1 14 NA TGCGCCAGCAGCCCAACGGGGCTGGACACTGAAGCTTTCTTT CASSPTGLDTEAFF
TRBJ1-2 NA TRBV6-5 14 few TGTGCCAGCAGTATTACGTCAGGGCTCGATGGCTACACCTTC CASSITSGLDGYTF
TRBJ2-7 TRBD2 TRBV7-9 14 once TGTGCCAGCAGCCCCACTAGCGGGAGCTACGAGCAGTACTTC CASSPTSGSYEQYF
TRBJ2-3 TRBD2 TRBV29-1 15 NA TGCAGCCCTGGGGGAGCGGGAGGGTACACAGATACGCAGTATTTT CSPGGAGGYTDTQYF
TRBJ1-2 NA TRBV4-2 11 NA TGTGCCAGCAGCCAAGAGTATGGCTACACCTTC CASSQEYGYTF